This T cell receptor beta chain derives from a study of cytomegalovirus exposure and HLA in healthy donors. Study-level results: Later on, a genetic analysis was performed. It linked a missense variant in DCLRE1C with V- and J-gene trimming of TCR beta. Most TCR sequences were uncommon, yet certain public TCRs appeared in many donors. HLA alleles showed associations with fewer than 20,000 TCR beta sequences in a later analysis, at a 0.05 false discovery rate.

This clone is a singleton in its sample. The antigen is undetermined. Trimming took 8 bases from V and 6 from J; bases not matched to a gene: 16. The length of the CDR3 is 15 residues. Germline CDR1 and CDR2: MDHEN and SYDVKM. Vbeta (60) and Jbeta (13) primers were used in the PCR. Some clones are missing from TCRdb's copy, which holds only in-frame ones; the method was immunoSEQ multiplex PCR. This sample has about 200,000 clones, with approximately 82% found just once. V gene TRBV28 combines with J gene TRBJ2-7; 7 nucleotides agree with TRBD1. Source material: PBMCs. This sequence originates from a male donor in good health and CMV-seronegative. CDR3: CASRPPTGASAEQYF. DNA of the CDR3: TGTGCCAGCCGCCCCCCTACAGGGGCCTCCGCCGAGCAGTACTTC. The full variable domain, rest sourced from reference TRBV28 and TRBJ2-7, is DVKVTQSSRYLVKRTGEKVFLECVQDMDHENMFWYRQDPGLGLRLIYFSYDVKMKEKGDIPEGYSVSREKKERFSLILESASTNQTSMYLCASRPPTGASAEQYFGPGTRLTVT.